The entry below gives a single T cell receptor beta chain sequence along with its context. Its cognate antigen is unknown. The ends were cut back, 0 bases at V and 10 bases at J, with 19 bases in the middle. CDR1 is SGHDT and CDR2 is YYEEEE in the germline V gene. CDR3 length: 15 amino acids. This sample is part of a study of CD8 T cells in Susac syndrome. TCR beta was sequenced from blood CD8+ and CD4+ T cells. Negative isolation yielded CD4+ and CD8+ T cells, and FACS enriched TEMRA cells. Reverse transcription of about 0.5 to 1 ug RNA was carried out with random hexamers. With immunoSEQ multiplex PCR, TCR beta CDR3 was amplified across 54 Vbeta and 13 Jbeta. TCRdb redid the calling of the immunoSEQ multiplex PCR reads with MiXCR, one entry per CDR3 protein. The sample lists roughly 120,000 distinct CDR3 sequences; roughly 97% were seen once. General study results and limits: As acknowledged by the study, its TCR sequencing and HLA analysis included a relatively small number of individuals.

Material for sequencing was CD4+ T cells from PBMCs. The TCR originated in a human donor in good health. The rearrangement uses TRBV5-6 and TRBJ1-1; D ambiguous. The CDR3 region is CASSLGSVSGPRAFF. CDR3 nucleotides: TGTGCCAGCAGCTTGGGGTCGGTGTCAGGCCCTAGAGCTTTCTTT.